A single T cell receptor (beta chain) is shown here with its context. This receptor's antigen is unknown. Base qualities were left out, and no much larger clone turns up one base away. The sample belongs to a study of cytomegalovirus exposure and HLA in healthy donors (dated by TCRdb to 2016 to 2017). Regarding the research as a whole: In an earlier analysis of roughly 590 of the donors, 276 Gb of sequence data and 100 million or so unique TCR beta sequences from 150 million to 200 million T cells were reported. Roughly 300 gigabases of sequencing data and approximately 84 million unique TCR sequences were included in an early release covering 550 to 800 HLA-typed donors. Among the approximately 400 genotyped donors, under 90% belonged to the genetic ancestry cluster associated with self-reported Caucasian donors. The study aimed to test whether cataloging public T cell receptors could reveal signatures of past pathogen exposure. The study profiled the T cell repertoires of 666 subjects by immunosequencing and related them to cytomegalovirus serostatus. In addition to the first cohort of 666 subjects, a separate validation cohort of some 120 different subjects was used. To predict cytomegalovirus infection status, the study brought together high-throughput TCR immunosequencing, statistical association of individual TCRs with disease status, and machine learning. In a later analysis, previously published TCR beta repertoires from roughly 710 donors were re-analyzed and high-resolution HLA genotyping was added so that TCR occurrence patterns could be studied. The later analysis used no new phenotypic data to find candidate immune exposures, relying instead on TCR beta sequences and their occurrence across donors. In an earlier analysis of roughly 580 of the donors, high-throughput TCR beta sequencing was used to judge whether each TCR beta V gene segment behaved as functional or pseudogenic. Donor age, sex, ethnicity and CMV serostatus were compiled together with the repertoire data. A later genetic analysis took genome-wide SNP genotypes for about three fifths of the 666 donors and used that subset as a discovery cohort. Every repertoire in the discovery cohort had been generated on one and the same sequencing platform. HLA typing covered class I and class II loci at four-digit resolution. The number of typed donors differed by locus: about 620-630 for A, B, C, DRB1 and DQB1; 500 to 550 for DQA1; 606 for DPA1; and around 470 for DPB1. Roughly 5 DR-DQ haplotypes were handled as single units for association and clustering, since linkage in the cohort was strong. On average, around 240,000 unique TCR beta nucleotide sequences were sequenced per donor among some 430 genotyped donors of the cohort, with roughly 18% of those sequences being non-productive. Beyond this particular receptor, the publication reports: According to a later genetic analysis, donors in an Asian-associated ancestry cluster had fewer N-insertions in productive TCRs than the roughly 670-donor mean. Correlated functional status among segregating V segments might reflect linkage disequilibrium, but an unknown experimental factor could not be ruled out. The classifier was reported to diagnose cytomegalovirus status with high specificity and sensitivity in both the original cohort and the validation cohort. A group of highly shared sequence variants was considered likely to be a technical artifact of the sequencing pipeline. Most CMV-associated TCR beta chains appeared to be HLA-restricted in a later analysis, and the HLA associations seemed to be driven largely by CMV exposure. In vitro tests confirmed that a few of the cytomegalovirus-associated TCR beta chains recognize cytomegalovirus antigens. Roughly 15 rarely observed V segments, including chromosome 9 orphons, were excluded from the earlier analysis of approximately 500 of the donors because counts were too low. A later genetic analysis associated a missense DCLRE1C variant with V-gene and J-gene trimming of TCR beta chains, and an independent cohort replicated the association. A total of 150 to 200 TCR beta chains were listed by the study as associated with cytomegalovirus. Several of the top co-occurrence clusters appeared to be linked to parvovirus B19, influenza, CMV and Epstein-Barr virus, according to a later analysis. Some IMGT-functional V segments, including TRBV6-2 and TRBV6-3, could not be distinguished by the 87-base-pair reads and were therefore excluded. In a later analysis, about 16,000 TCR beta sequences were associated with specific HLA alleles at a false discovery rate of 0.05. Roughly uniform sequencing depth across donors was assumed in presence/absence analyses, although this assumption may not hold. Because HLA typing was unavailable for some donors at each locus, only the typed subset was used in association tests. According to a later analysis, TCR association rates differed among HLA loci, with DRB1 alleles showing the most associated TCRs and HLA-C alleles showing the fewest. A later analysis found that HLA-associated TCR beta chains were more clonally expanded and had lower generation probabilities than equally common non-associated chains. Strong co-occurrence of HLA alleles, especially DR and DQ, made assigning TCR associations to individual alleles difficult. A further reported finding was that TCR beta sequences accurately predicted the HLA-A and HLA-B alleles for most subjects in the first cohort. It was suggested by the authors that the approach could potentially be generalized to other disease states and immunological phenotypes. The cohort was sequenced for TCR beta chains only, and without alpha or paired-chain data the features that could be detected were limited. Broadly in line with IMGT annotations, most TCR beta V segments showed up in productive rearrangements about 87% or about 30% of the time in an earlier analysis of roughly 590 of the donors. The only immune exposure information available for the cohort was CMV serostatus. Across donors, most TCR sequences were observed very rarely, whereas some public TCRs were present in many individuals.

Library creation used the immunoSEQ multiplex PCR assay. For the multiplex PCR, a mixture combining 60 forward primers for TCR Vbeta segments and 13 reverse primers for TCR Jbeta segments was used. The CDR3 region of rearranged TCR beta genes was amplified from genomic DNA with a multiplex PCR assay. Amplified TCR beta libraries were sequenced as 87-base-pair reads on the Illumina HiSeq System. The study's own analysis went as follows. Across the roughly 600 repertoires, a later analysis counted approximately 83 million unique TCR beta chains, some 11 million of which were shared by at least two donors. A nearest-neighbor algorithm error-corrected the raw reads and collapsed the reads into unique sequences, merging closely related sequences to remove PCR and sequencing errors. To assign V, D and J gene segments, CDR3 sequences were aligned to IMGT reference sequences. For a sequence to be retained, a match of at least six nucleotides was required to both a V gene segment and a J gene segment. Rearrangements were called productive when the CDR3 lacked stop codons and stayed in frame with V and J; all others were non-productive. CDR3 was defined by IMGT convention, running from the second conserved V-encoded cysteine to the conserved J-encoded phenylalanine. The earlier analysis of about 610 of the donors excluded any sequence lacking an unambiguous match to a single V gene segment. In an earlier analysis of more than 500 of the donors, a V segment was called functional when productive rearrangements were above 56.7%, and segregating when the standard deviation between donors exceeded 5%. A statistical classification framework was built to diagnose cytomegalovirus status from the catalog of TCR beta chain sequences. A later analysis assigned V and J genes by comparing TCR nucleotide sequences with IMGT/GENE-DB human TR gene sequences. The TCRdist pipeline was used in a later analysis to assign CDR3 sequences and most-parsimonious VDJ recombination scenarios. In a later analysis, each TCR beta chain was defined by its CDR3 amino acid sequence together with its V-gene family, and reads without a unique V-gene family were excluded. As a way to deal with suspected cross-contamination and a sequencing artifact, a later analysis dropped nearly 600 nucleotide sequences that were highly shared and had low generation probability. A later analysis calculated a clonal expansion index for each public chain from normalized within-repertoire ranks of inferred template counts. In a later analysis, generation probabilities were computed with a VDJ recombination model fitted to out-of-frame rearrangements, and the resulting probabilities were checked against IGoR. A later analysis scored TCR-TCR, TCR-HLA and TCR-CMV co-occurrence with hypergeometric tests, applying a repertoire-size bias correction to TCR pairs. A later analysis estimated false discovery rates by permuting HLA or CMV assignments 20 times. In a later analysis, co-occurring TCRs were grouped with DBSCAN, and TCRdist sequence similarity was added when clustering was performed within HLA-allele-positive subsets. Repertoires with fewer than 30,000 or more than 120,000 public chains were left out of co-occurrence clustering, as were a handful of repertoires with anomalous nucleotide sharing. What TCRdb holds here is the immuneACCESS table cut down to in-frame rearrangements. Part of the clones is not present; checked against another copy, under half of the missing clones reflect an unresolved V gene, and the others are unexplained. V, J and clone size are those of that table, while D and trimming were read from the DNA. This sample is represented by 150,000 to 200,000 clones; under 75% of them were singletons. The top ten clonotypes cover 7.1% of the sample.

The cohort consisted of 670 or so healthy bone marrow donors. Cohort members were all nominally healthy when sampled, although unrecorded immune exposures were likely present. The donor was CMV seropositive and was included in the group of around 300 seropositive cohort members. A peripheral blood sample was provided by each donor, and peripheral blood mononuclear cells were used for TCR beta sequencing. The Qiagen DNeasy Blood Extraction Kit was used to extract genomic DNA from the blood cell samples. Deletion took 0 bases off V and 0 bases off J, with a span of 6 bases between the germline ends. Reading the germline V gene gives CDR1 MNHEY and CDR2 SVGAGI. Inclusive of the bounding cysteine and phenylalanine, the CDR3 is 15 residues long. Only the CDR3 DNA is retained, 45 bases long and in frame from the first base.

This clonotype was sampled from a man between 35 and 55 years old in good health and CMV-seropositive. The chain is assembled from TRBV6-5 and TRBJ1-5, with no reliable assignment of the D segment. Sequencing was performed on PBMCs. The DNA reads TGTGCCAGCAGTTACTCCCATCCTAGCAATCAGCCCCAGCATTTT. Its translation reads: CASSYSHPSNQPQHF.